This TCR beta chain was profiled in a study of glioma-infiltrating T cells. Looking at the study overall: Low-grade gliomas were grade II; glioblastomas were grade IV at initial diagnosis.

The iRepertoire nested amplicon-rescue multiplex PCR amplified TCR alpha and beta CDR3s from RNA. MiXCR was run by TCRdb on the multiplex PCR reads, yielding one entry per CDR3 protein. This table holds 300,000 to 450,000 distinct CDR3 sequences, 41% found once. The CDR3 spans 14 residues. In germline, CDR1 is LGHNA, CDR2 YSLEER. V was cut by 1 base and J by 3 bases, with 9 bases left in between. The clonotype comes from a human donor with low-grade glioma or glioblastoma, undergoing nonglioma brain surgery, or in good health (not recorded which). Sequenced sample: glioma tissue, nonneoplastic brain tissue, or PBMCs (not recorded which). The V and J genes are TRBV4-3 and TRBJ1-2; D uncertain. In DNA, the CDR3 is TGCGCCAGCAGCCAAGCCCCAGCTGACTATGGCTACACCTTC. Translating it yields CASSQAPADYGYTF.